Listed here are 8 T cell receptor beta chains from one sample, sequenced in a study of vaccination effects on CD4 cells after COVID-19. Viral peptide pools were used in the ViraFEST assay to expand antigen-specific CD4+ T cells, and sequencing came afterward. The authors isolated CD4+ T cells after 9 to 10 days of culture. Each person got two doses of an mRNA SARS-CoV-2 vaccine, BNT162b2 or mRNA-1273. Sequenced by immunoSEQ multiplex PCR; TCRdb stores in-frame clones only, minus some. The table shows about 80,000 clones, with over 70% occurring only once. These receptors' targets are unknown. The sample consisted of CD4+ T cells from PBMCs cultured with HCoV-OC43 spike peptides, taken after COVID-19 vaccination. The subset was: HCoV-OC43 spike overlapping peptide pool stimulation. These receptors all stem from a human donor who received a COVID-19 vaccine.

The gene calls are TRBV4-1 and TRBJ1-2; D is undetermined. This CDR3 region has 15 residues. Germline V gene sequence: CDR1 MGHRA, CDR2 YSYEKL. The V and J ends lost 2 bases and 7 bases respectively, with 17 bases between them. Here the CDR3 DNA reads TGCGCCAGCAGCCAACCCCCTCCCGATCTGCGTGGCTACACCTTC. It yields the protein CASSQPPPDLRGYTF.

The chain uses TRBV5-1 and TRBJ1-2; TRBD1 matches at 8 bases. Germline CDR1 is SGHRS and CDR2 is YFSETQ. This CDR3 has 17 amino acids. V shed 0 bases, J shed 2 bases, and the junction held 9 bases outside the gene matches. DNA of the CDR3: TGCGCCAGCAGCTTGGGGACAGGGAGTGTCTGGAACTATGGCTACACCTTC. Translated, it gives CASSLGTGSVWNYGYTF.

This clone was counted between two and nine times. This CDR3 is CASSLYPDGESNQPQHF. DNA for the CDR3: TGTGCCAGCAGTTTATACCCGGATGGAGAGAGCAATCAGCCCCAGCATTTT. The genes are TRBV28 and TRBJ1-5; no clear D gene. The CDR3 has 17 residues. The V end lost 1 base, the J end lost 1 base, and 14 bases lay between the germline ends. Per the germline V gene, CDR1 is MDHEN and CDR2 is SYDVKM.

The chain combines TRBV14 with TRBJ1-4; D gene uncertain. The CDR3 totals 16 residues. Germline CDR1 is SGHDN and CDR2 is FVKESK. Trimming removed 4 bases at V and 5 bases at J, with 17 bases between. The CDR3 region has the DNA TGTGCCAGCAGCCTGGGAAACCGGGCCCGAAATGAAAAACTGTTTTTT. Its protein is CASSLGNRARNEKLFF.

In its sample, this clone was seen once. V gene TRBV9 combines with J gene TRBJ1-4, with D perhaps TRBD1 (5 bases). V lost 4 bases to trimming and J lost 0 bases, with 10 bases between them. The CDR3 consists of 15 residues. The germline gives CDR1 SGDLS, CDR2 YYNGEE. The CDR3 region is CASSLGTTTNEKLFF. The CDR3 DNA sequence: TGTGCCAGCAGCCTCGGGACTACAACTAATGAAAAACTGTTTTTT.

This rearrangement joins TRBV2 to TRBJ2-2, with D maybe TRBD1 (5 bases). V lost 2 bases to trimming and J lost 7 bases, with 11 bases between them. CDR3 length: 14 residues. Germline V lookup: CDR1 SNHLY, CDR2 FYNNEI. CDR3 nucleotides: TGTGCCAGCAGTGAAAGGCAGGGAAGCGGGGAGCTGTTTTTT. This sequence encodes CASSERQGSGELFF.

The chain couples TRBV5-6 to TRBJ2-3; D remains unclear. There are 13 residues in the CDR3. The V and J ends lost 3 bases and 6 bases respectively, with 11 bases between them. Germline CDR1 is SGHDT and CDR2 is YYEEEE. This chain's CDR3 is CASSSTSRDTQYF. The CDR3 coding sequence is TGTGCCAGCAGCTCCACCTCAAGGGATACGCAGTATTTT.

The J gene is TRBJ2-3, the V gene TRBV5-8, with D hard to call. The CDR3 spans 17 residues. CDR1 and CDR2 from the germline V gene are SGHTS and YDEGEE. The ends were cut back, 1 base at V and 2 bases at J, with 17 bases in the middle. The CDR3 nucleotides are TGTGCCAGCAGCTTGAGGTCAGCCTCTACCCTCACAGATACGCAGTATTTT. This sequence encodes CASSLRSASTLTDTQYF.